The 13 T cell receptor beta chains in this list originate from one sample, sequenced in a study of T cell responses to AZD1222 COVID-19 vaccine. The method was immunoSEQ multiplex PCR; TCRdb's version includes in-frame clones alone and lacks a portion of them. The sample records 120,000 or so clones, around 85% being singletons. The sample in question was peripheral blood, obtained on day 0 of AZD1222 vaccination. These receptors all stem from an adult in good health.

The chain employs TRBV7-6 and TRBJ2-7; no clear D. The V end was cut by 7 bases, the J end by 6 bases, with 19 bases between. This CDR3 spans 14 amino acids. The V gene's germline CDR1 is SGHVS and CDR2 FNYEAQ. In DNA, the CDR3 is TGTGCCAGCAAAAGATTCGAAGGGAAGGGCGAGCAGTACTTC. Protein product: CASKRFEGKGEQYF.

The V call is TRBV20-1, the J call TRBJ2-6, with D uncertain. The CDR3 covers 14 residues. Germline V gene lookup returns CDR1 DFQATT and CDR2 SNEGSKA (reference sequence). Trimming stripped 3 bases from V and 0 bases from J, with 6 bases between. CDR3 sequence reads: CSASSNSGANVLTF. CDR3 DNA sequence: TGCAGTGCTAGTTCCAACTCTGGGGCCAACGTCCTGACTTTC.

CDR3 sequence: CASSMTAGGQPQHF. The CDR3 DNA sequence: TGTGCCAGCAGTATGACGGCAGGGGGTCAGCCCCAGCATTTT. This sequence joins TRBV28 and TRBJ1-5; TRBD1 matches 7 bases. With V trimmed by 5 bases and J by 6 bases, 7 bases remained unmatched. This CDR3 region has 14 residues. Germline assignment: CDR1 MDHEN and CDR2 SYDVKM.

The CDR3 sequence is CASRPTGTRYEQYF. The CDR3 coding sequence is TGTGCCAGCAGACCGACAGGGACTAGGTACGAGCAGTACTTC. V is TRBV3-1 (or the pseudogene TRBV3-2) and J is TRBJ2-7; perhaps TRBD2 as D (8 bases). V gave up 6 bases and J gave up 4 bases, with 16 bases separating them. CDR1 LGHDT and CDR2 YNNKEL come from the germline V gene (reference sequence). This CDR3 spans 14 amino acids.

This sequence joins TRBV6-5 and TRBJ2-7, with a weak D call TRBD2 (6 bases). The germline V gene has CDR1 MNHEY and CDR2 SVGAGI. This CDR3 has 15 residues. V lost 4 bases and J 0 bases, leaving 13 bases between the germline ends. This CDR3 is CASSSRAGLSYEQYF. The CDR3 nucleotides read TGTGCCAGCAGTTCTCGAGCGGGCCTCTCCTACGAGCAGTACTTC.

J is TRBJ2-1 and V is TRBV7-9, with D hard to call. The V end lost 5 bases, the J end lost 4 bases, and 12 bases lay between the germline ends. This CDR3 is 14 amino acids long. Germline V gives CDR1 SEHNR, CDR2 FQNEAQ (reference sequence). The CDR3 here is CASSGHLVYNEQFF. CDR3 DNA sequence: TGTGCCAGCAGCGGGCATCTAGTTTACAATGAGCAGTTCTTC.

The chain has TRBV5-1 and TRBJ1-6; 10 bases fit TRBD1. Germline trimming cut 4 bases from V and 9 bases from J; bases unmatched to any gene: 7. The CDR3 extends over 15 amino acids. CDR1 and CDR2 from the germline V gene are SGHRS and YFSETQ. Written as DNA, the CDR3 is TGCGCCAGCAGCGCGGGACAGGGGTTCGGTTCACCCCTCCACTTT. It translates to CASSAGQGFGSPLHF. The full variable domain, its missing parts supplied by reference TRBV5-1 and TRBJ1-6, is KAGVTQTPRYLIKTRGQQVTLSCSPISGHRSVSWYQQTPGQGLQFLFEYFSETQRNKGNFPGRFSGRQFSNSRSEMNVSTLELGDSALYLCASSAGQGFGSPLHFGNGTRLTVT.

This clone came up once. CDR3 DNA sequence: TGTGCCAGCAGTTCCATCTCTGGGGCCAACGTCCTGACTTTC. It yields the protein CASSSISGANVLTF. The chain carries TRBV6-6 and TRBJ2-6; D call uncertain. CDR3 length equals 14 residues. V was shortened by 4 bases and J by 0 bases, with 4 bases between the two germline ends. Germline V lookup: CDR1 MNHNY, CDR2 SVGAGI (reference sequence).

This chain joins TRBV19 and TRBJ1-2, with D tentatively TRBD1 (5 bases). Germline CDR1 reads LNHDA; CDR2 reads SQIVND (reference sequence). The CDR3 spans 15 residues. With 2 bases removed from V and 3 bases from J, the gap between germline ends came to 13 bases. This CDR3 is CASSISLSGHYGYTF. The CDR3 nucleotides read TGTGCCAGTAGTATATCTTTATCGGGGCACTATGGCTACACCTTC.

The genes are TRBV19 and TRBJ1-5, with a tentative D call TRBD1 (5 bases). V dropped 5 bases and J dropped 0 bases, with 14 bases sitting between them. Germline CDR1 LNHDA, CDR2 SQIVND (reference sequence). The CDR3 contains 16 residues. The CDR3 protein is CASSPRHGASNQPQHF. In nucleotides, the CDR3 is TGTGCCAGTAGTCCTCGCCACGGGGCTAGCAATCAGCCCCAGCATTTT.

CDR3 in DNA: TGTGCCTGGAGTGCAAGACGGTTAACTAATGAAAAACTGTTTTTT. This codes for CAWSARRLTNEKLFF. The J gene is TRBJ1-4, the V gene TRBV30; no definite D call. In germline, CDR1 is GTSNPN, CDR2 SVGIG (reference sequence). The CDR3 sequence is 15 residues long. Trimming shortened V by 1 base and J by 1 base, and 10 bases separated the two germline ends.

CDR3 region: CASSPGRAEKLFF. Written as DNA, the CDR3 is TGTGCCAGCAGTCCGGGACGCGCCGAAAAACTGTTTTTT. V usage is TRBV12-3 or TRBV12-4 and J usage is TRBJ1-4, with D tentatively TRBD1 (5 bases). V was clipped by 5 bases and J by 8 bases, with 12 bases between them. This CDR3 has 13 residues.

CDR3 nucleotide sequence: TGTGCCAGCAGCTTGGCCAGGGGAGAGACAGATACGCAGTATTTT. Translation gives CASSLARGETDTQYF. The J gene is TRBJ2-3, the V gene TRBV5-8, with TRBD1 as a possible D gene (6 bases). Trimming left V 0 bases short and J 3 bases short, with 11 bases between. In germline, CDR1 is SGHTS, CDR2 YDEGEE. This CDR3 spans 15 amino acids.